These T cell receptor beta chains were read from a single sample in a study of T-cell reconstitution after alpha-beta-depleted transplantation in children. TCRdb redid the calling of the PCR reads with MiXCR, one entry per CDR3 protein. The sample yields approximately 980,000 distinct CDR3 sequences, about 31% seen once. The sequenced sample was PBMCs, mostly from graft donor cells, obtained 360 days after TCRalphabeta/CD19-depleted stem cell transplant. These receptors all come from a boy in the first two years of life who had a stem cell transplant for SCID, so the T cells may come from the graft donor. The CDR3 runs from the conserved cysteine through the conserved F or W. A D gene is named only where the DNA matches it firmly. Part of the rows lack a size; the others show once, few, many or a class for expanded clones.

v_gene	d_gene	j_gene	abundance	CDR3aa	CDR3nt
TRBV9	.	TRBJ1-6	.	CASSVEHNSPLHF	TGTGCCAGCAGCGTAGAGCATAATTCACCCCTCCACTTT
TRBV4-1	.	TRBJ1-6	.	CASSQASWRDLSNSPLHF	TGCGCCAGCAGCCAGGCCTCGTGGAGGGACCTATCGAATTCACCCCTCCACTTT
TRBV20-1	.	TRBJ1-1	.	CSAPQTRGTEAFF	TGCAGTGCTCCTCAGACAAGGGGGACTGAAGCTTTCTTT
TRBV29-1	.	TRBJ2-5	many	CSVGPSETQYF	TGCAGCGTTGGCCCATCCGAGACCCAGTACTTC
TRBV5-1	.	TRBJ2-7	.	CASSQMTETEQYF	TGCGCCAGCAGCCAAATGACAGAAACCGAGCAGTACTTC
TRBV28	.	TRBJ2-2	few	CASSFSGTGTGELFF	TGTGCCAGCAGTTTTTCCGGGACTGGAACCGGGGAGCTGTTTTTT
TRBV5-1	TRBD2	TRBJ2-2	.	CASSVGAGLAVTNTGELFF	TGCGCCAGCAGCGTAGGAGCGGGACTAGCGGTGACGAACACCGGGGAGCTGTTTTTT
TRBV29-1	.	TRBJ2-2	few	CSAEWVGSGELFF	TGCAGCGCAGAGTGGGTGGGATCCGGGGAGCTGTTTTTT
TRBV4-1	.	TRBJ1-1	.	CASNPRGGAEAFF	TGCGCCAGCAACCCAAGGGGTGGGGCTGAAGCTTTCTTT
TRBV20-1	TRBD2	TRBJ2-1	few	CSAGGTSLSYNEQFF	TGCAGTGCTGGGGGGACTAGTCTGTCCTACAATGAGCAGTTCTTC
TRBV28	.	TRBJ2-7	.	CASSSPSGYGYEQYF	TGTGCCAGCAGTTCGCCCTCGGGGTATGGCTACGAGCAGTACTTC
TRBV14	.	TRBJ2-3	few	CASSGERLDTQYF	TGTGCCAGCAGCGGAGAAAGGTTAGATACGCAGTATTTT
TRBV5-5	TRBD1	TRBJ2-3	few	CATSDRAPTDTQYF	TGTGCCACCTCGGACAGGGCCCCCACAGATACGCAGTATTTT
TRBV2	.	TRBJ1-1	few	CASRNAGSEAFF	TGTGCCAGCAGGAACGCAGGGAGTGAAGCTTTCTTT
TRBV12-3/TRBV12-4	.	TRBJ1-3	.	CASRVVERGNTIYF	TGTGCCAGCAGGGTAGTTGAACGGGGAAACACCATATATTTT
TRBV5-1	TRBD2	TRBJ2-2	.	CASSLAAAGDPTGELFF	TGCGCCAGCAGCTTGGCCGCAGCGGGGGACCCTACCGGGGAGCTGTTTTTT
TRBV10-2	TRBD1	TRBJ2-3	.	CASSEATGVSTDTQYF	TGCGCCAGCAGTGAGGCGACAGGGGTGAGCACAGATACGCAGTATTTT